These 2 T cell receptor beta chains originate from one sample sequenced in a study of shared clonotypes between healthy human individuals. Sequencing was performed with immunoSEQ multiplex PCR; in TCRdb, only in-frame clones are kept and a portion is missing. Found here are approximately 1.5 million clones, approximately 98% of them singletons; the top ten hold about 0.45%. Sequenced input: naive CD4+ T cells sorted from blood. The subset is: CD45RA+ positively selected. These receptors all come from a man aged 25 to 40 in good health.

This chain connects TRBV18 to TRBJ2-6, with D unresolved. With 5 bases removed from V and 0 bases from J, the gap between germline ends came to 14 bases. CDR1 and CDR2 (germline): KGHSH, LQKENI. This CDR3 spans 17 amino acids. CDR3 DNA: TGTGCCAGCTCATCCTCGTCCTCCGTCTCTGGGGCCAACGTCCTGACTTTC. As protein: CASSSSSSVSGANVLTF.

The chain uses TRBV27 and TRBJ2-2; 12 bases align to TRBD2. Per germline, CDR1 MNHEY and CDR2 SMNVEV (reference sequence). Trimming cost V 6 bases and J 6 bases; bases outside gene matches: 5. This CDR3 has 15 residues. The CDR3 sequence is CASSGLAGKAGELFF. Here the CDR3 DNA reads TGTGCCAGCAGCGGACTAGCGGGAAAAGCCGGGGAGCTGTTTTTT.